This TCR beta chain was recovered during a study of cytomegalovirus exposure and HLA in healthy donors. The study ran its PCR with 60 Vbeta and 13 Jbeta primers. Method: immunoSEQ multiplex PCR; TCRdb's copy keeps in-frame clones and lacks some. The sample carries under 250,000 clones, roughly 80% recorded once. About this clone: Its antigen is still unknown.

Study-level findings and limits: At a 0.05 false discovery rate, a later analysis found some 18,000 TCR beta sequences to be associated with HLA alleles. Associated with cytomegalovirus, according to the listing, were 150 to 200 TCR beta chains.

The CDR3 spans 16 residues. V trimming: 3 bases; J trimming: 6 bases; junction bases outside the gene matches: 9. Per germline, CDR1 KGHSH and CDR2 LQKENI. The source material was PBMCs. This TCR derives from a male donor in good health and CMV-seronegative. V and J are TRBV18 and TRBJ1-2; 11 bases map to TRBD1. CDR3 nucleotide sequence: TGTGCCAGCTCACCTCGACGGACAGGGGGCGGACATGGCTACACCTTC. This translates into CASSPRRTGGGHGYTF.